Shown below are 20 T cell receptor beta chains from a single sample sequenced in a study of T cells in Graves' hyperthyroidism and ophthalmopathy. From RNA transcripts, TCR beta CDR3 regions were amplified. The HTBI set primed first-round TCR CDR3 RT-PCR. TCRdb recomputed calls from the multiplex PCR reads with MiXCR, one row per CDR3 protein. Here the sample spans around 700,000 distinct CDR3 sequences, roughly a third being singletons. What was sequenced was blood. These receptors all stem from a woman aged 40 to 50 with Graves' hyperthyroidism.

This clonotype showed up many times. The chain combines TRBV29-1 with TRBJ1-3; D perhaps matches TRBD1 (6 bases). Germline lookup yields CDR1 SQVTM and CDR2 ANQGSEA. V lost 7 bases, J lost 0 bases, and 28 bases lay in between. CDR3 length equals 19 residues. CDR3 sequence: CSASSVTGVIPLSGNTIYF. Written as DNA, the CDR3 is TGCAGCGCCAGTTCCGTGACAGGAGTAATTCCCCTCTCTGGAAACACCATATATTTT.

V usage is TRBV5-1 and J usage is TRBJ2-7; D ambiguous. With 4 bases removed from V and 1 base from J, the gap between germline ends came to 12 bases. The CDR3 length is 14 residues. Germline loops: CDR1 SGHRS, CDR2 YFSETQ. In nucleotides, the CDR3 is TGCGCCAGCAGCCAGGAAGTAGGATCCTACGAGCAGTACTTC. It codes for CASSQEVGSYEQYF.

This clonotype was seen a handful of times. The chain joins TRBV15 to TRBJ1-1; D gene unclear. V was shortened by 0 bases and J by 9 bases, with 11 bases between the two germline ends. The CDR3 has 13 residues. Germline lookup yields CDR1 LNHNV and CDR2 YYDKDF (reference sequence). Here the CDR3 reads CATSRDPSTQAFF. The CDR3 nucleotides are TGTGCCACCAGCAGAGATCCGTCCACCCAAGCTTTCTTT. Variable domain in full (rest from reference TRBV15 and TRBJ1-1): DAMVIQNPRYQVTQFGKPVTLSCSQTLNHNVMYWYQQKSSQAPKLLFHYYDKDFNNEADTPDNFQSRRPNTSFCFLDIRSPGLGDTAMYLCATSRDPSTQAFFGQGTRLTVV.

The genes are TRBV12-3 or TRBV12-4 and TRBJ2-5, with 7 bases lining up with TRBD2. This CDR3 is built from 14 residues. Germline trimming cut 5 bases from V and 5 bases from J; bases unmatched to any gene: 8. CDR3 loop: CASSVTGGGETQYF. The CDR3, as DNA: TGTGCCAGCAGTGTTACGGGGGGAGGTGAGACCCAGTACTTC.

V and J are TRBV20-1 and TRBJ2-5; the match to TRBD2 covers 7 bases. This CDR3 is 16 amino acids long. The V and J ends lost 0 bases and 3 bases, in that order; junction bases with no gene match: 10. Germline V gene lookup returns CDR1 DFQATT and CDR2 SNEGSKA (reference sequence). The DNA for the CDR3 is TGCAGTGCTAGAGACGAGAGGGGAGGGGTGAAAGAGACCCAGTACTTC. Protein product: CSARDERGGVKETQYF.

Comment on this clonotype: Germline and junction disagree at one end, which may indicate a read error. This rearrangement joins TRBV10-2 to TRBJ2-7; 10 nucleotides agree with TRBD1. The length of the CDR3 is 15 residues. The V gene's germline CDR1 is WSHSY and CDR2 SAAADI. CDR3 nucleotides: TGTGCCAGCAGTTCGGGACAGGGGTTCGGGTACGAGCAGTACTTC. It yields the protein CASSSGQGFGYEQYF.

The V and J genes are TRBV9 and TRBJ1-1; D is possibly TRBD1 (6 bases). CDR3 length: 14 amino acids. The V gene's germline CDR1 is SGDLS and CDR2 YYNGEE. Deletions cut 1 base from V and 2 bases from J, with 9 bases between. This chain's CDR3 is CASSVWDTNTEAFF. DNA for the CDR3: TGTGCCAGCAGCGTATGGGACACAAACACTGAAGCTTTCTTT. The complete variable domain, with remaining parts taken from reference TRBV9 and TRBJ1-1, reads DSGVTQTPKHLITATGQRVTLRCSPRSGDLSVYWYQQSLDQGLQFLIQYYNGEERAKGNILERFSAQQFPDLHSELNLSSLELGDSALYFCASSVWDTNTEAFFGQGTRLTVV.

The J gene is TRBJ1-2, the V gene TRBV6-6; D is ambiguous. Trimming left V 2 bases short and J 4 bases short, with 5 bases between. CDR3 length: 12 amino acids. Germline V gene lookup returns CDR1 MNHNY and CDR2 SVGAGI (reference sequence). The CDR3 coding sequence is TGTGCCAGCAGTTACACCTTCTATGGCTACACCTTC. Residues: CASSYTFYGYTF.

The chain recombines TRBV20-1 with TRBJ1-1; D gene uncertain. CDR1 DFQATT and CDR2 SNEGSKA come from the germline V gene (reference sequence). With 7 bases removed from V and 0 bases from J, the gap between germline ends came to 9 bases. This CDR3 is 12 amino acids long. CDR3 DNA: TGCAGTGAGTCGGGTCTGAACACTGAAGCTTTCTTT. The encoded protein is CSESGLNTEAFF.

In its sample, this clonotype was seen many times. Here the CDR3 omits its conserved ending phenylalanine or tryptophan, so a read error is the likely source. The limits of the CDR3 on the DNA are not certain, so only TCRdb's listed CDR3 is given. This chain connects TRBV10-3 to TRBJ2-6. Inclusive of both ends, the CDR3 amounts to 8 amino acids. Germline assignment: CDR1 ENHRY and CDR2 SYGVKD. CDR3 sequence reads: CAISESTS.

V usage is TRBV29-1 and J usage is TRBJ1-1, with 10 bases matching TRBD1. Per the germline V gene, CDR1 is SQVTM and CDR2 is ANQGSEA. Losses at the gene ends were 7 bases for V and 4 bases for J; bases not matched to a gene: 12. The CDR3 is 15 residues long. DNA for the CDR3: TGCAGCGGGACAACCGGGACAGGGGATGGCACTGAAGCTTTCTTT. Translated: CSGTTGTGDGTEAFF.

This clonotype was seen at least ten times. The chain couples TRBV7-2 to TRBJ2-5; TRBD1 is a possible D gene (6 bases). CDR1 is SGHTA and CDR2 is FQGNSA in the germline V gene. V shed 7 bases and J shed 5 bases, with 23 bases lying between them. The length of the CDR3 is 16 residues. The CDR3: CASTPRHREGWETQYF. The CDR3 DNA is TGTGCCAGCACCCCCCGGCACAGGGAAGGATGGGAGACCCAGTACTTC.

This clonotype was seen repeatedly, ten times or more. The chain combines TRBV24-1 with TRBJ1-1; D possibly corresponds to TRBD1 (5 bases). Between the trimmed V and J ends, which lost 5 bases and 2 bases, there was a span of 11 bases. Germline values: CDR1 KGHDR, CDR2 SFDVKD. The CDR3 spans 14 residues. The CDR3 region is CATSAGQRNTEAFF. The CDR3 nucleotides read TGTGCCACCAGTGCAGGACAAAGAAACACTGAAGCTTTCTTT.

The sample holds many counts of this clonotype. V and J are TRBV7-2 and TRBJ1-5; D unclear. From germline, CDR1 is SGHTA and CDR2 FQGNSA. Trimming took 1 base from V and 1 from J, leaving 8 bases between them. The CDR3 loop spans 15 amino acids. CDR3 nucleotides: TGTGCCAGCAGCTTAGGGACTGTCAGCAATCAGCCCCAGCATTTT. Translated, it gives CASSLGTVSNQPQHF.

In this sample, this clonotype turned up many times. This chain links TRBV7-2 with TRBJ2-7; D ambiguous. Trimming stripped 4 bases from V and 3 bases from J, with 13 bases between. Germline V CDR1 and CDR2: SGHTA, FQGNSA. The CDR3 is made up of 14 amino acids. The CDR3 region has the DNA TGTGCCAGCAGCTCCGCCGCTCTAATCTACGAGCAGTACTTC. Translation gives CASSSAALIYEQYF.

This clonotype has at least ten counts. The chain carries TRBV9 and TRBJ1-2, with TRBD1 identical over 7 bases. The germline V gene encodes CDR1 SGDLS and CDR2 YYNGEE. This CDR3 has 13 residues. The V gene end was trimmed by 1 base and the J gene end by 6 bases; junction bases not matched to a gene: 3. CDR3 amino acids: CASSVRDSDGYTF. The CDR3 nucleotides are TGTGCCAGCAGCGTACGGGACAGCGATGGCTACACCTTC.

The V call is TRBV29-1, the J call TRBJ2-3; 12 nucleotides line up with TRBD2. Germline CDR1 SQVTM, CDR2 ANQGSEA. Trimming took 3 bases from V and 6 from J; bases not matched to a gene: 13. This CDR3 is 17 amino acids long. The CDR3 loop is CSVELAGGPPDGDTQYF. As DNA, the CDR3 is TGCAGCGTTGAGCTAGCGGGAGGGCCTCCGGATGGGGATACGCAGTATTTT.

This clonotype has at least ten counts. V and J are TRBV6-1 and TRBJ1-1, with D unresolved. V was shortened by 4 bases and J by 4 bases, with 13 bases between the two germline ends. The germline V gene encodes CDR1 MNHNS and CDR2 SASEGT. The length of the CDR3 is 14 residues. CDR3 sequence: CASSGTASSTEAFF. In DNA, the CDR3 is TGTGCCAGCAGTGGTACAGCTTCGAGCACTGAAGCTTTCTTT.

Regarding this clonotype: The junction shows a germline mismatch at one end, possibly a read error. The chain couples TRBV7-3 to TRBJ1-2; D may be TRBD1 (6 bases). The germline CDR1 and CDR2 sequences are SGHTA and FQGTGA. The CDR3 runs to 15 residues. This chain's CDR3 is CASSSTSGGHYGCTF. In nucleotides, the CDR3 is TGTGCCAGCAGCTCAACCTCGGGGGGGCACTATGGCTGCACCTTC. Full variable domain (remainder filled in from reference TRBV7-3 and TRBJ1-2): GAGVSQTPSNKVTEKGKYVELRCDPISGHTALYWYRQSLGQGPEFLIYFQGTGAADDSGLPNDRFFAVRPEGSVSTLKIQRTERGDSAVYLCASSSTSGGHYGCTFGSGTRLTVV.

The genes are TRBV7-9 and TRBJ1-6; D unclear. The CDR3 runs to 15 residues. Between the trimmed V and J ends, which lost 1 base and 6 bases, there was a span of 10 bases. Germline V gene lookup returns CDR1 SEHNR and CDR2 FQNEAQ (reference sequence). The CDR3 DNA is TGTGCCAGCAGCTTAGAGGGCAGTTCTAATTCACCCCTCCACTTT. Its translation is CASSLEGSSNSPLHF.